The entry that follows covers one T cell receptor beta chain sequence. A sample-barcoded 5' primer and a J-beta primer mix were used in a second PCR of roughly 6 to 11 cycles. TCRdb fed the 5' RACE reads into MiXCR, producing one record per CDR3 protein. The table records approximately 810,000 distinct CDR3 sequences, 35% to 40% of them present only once. This specimen comes from a study of blood T cells in healthy people across ages. V was trimmed by 5 bases and J by 11 bases, leaving 19 bases between them. From germline, CDR1 is SGHRS and CDR2 YFSETQ. The CDR3 contains 13 residues. The chain recombines TRBV5-1 with TRBJ2-5; D possibly uses TRBD1 or TRBD2 (5 bases each). The clonotype was recovered from a man between 18 and 35 years old in good health. Input material: blood. The DNA for the CDR3 is TGCGCCAGCAGGGCCGGGACCCTTAATGAGCAGTACTTC. Protein sequence: CASRAGTLNEQYF.